The TCR beta chain under discussion was sequenced for a study of a mutant IDH1 vaccine in newly diagnosed glioma. Study-wide context: Earlier therapy was either radiotherapy, temozolomide, or both, and most got both.

The CDR3 has 14 residues. Germline CDR1 SGHRS, CDR2 YFSETQ. V lost 4 bases to trimming and J lost 2 bases; unmatched junction nucleotides: 5. Specified time point: baseline, week 1 (first vaccination visit). Indicated treatment: pre-vaccination baseline after standard-of-care therapy. The protocol was immunoSEQ multiplex PCR, while the TCRdb copy is restricted to in-frame clones and leaves out a portion. The sample yields 30,000 or so clones, roughly 82% seen once. This TCR was recovered from a man aged 30 to 39 with glioma. V and J are TRBV5-1 and TRBJ2-7; 8 nucleotides line up with TRBD1. This specimen consisted of PBMCs, obtained from a glioma patient treated with radiotherapy, temozolomide or both. The CDR3 spells CASSVTGAPYEQYF. The DNA for the CDR3 is TGCGCCAGCAGCGTGACAGGGGCCCCCTACGAGCAGTACTTC.